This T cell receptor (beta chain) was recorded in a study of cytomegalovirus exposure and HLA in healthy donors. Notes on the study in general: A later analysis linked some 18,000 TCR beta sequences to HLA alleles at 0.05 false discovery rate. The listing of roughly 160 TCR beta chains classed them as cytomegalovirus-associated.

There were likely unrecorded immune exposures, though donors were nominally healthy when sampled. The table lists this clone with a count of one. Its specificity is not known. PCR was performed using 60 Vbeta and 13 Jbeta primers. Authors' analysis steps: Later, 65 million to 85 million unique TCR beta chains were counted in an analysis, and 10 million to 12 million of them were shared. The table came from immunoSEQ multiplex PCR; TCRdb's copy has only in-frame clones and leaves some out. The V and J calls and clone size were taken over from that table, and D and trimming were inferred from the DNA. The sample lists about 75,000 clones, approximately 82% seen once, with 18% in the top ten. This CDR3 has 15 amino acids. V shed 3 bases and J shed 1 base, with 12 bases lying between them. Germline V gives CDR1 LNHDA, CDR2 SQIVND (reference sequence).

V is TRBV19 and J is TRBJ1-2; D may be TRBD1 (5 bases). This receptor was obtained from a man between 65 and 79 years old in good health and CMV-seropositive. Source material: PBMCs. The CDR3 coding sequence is TGTGCCAGTAGTATTTACACAGGCGGTAACTATGGCTACACCTTC. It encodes CASSIYTGGNYGYTF.